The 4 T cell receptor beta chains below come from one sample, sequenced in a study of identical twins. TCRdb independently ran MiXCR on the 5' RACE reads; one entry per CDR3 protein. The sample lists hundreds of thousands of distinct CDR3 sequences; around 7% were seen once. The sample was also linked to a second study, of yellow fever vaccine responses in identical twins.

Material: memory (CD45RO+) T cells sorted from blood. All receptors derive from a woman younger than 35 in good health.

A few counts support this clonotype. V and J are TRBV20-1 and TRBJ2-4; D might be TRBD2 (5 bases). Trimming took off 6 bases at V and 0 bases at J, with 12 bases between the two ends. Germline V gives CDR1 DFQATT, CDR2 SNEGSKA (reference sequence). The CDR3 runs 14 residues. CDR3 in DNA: TGCAGTGCGAACCCCGAGGGAGCCAAAAACATTCAGTACTTC. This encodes CSANPEGAKNIQYF.

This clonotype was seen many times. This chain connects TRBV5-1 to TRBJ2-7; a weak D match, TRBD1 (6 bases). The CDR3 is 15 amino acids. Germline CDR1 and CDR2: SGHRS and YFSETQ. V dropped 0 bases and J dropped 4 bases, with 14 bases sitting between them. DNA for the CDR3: TGCGCCAGCAGCTTGGATCCAGGGGCACGGTACGAGCAGTACTTC. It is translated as CASSLDPGARYEQYF.

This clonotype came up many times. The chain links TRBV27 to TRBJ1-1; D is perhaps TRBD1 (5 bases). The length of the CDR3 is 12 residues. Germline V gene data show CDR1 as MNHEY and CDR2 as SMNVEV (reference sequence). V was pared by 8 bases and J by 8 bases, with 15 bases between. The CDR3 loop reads CASAKRGREAFF. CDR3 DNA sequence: TGTGCCAGCGCAAAGAGGGGCAGGGAAGCTTTCTTT.

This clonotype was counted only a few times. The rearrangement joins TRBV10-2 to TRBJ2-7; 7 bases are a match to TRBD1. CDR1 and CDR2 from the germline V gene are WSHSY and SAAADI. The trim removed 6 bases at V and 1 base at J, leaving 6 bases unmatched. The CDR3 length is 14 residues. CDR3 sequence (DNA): TGCGCCAGCAGCGGACGACAGGGTTCCTACGAGCAGTACGTC. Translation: CASSGRQGSYEQYV.